This T cell receptor (beta chain) derives from a study of vaccination and CD4 T cells after COVID-19. Study-wide background: By nasal swab PCR, the convalescent patients were SARS-CoV-2 positive, with 10 or so mild cases and one severe.

General observations from the study: For SARS-CoV-2-reactive clonotypes, the median went from about 22 to 38, a nonsignificant increase.

In germline, CDR1 is SGHAT, CDR2 FQDESV (reference sequence). CDR3 length: 14 amino acids. The V end was cut by 3 bases, the J end by 3 bases, with 11 bases between. The treatment: approximately 9-day PBMC culture with coronavirus spike peptide pools or control peptides (ViraFEST assay). ViraFEST used peptide pools to expand antigen-specific T cells before TCR sequencing. Details on this clonotype: What it binds is unknown.

Once obtained from cultured CD4+ T cells, the DNA was sequenced using the Oncomine TCR Beta short-read assay. Genomic DNA from cultured CD4+ T cells was extracted. TCRdb independently ran MiXCR on the PCR reads; one entry per CDR3 protein. The sample lists around 9,500 distinct CDR3 sequences; 40% to 60% were seen once. The TCR originated in a human donor who had recovered from COVID-19. This chain uses TRBV11-1 with TRBJ1-1, with a tentative D call TRBD1 (6 bases). Sequenced input: CD4+ T cells from blood, cultured in vitro. In nucleotides, the CDR3 is TGTGCCAGCAGCTTTGCCAGGGGAGACACTGAAGCTTTCTTT. Translating gives CASSFARGDTEAFF. Variable domain in full (rest from reference TRBV11-1 and TRBJ1-1): EAEVAQSPRYKITEKSQAVAFWCDPISGHATLYWYRQILGQGPELLVQFQDESVVDDSQLPKDRFSAERLKGVDSTLKIQPAELGDSAMYLCASSFARGDTEAFFGQGTRLTVV.